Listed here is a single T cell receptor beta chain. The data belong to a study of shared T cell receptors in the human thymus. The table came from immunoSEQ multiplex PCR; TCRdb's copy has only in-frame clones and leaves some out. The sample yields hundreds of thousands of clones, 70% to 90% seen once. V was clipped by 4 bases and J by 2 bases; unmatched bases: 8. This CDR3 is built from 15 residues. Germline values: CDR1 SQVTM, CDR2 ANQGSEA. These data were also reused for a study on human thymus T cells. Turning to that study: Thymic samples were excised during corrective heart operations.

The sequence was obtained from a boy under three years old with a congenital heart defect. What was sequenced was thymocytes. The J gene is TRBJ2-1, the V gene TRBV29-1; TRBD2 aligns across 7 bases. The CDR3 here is CSVGLTSDPYNEQFF. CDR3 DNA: TGCAGCGTTGGCCTTACTAGCGACCCCTACAATGAGCAGTTCTTC.